The next 31 T cell receptor beta chains were all read from a single sample in a study of cytomegalovirus exposure and HLA in healthy donors. Primers: 60 Vbeta forward and 13 Jbeta reverse. Here immunoSEQ multiplex PCR was the method, and the copy in TCRdb shows in-frame clones only, minus some. This table holds some 110,000 clones, 78% found once. The sample was PBMCs. Receptors were obtained from a male donor in good health and CMV-seronegative.

This chain links TRBV19 with TRBJ1-2, with TRBD1 matching 12 bases. The length of the CDR3 is 15 residues. The germline V gene has CDR1 LNHDA and CDR2 SQIVND (reference sequence). The trim removed 8 bases at V and 2 bases at J, leaving 6 bases unmatched. Here the CDR3 reads CASGTGGRRNYGYTF. CDR3 DNA: TGTGCCAGTGGGACAGGGGGCCGTCGGAACTATGGCTACACCTTC.

The rearrangement uses TRBV11-1 and TRBJ2-7; possibly TRBD1 for D (6 bases). V was shortened by 0 bases and J by 0 bases, with 9 bases between the two germline ends. Germline-derived CDR1 and CDR2 are SGHAT and FQDESV (reference sequence). The CDR3 sequence is 15 residues long. The CDR3 spells CASSLARDISYEQYF. Written as DNA, the CDR3 is TGTGCCAGCAGCTTAGCCCGGGACATCTCCTACGAGCAGTACTTC.

The CDR3 is CASSLETAPSSYNEQFF. The CDR3 coding sequence is TGTGCCAGCAGCTTAGAGACAGCTCCAAGCTCCTACAATGAGCAGTTCTTC. The V call is TRBV11-3, the J call TRBJ2-1, with D perhaps TRBD1 (5 bases). The CDR3 length is 17 residues. V dropped 0 bases and J dropped 0 bases, with 12 bases sitting between them. Germline CDR1 and CDR2: SGHNT and YENEEA.

The rearrangement links TRBV29-1 to TRBJ2-3; perhaps TRBD2 as D (6 bases). V was shortened by 0 bases and J by 4 bases, with 14 bases between the two germline ends. This CDR3 is built from 15 residues. From germline, CDR1 is SQVTM and CDR2 ANQGSEA. The CDR3: CSVEEGTGVPDTQYF. For the CDR3, the DNA is TGCAGCGTTGAAGAGGGCACGGGGGTTCCAGATACGCAGTATTTT.

This clone was observed once. Other DNA sequences in the sample encode the same CDR3. The rearrangement joins TRBV18 to TRBJ1-1, with D perhaps TRBD1 (5 bases). CDR3 length: 14 amino acids. CDR1 and CDR2 from the germline V gene are KGHSH and LQKENI. V lost 6 bases, J lost 3 bases, and 14 bases lay in between. This CDR3 is CASSSQGAYTEAFF. The CDR3 coding sequence is TGTGCCAGCTCGTCACAAGGGGCGTACACTGAAGCTTTCTTT.

CDR3 in DNA: TGTGCCTGGAGTGTAGCGGACGTAGTAGGAAACACCATATATTTT. This encodes CAWSVADVVGNTIYF. The rearrangement joins TRBV30 to TRBJ1-3; D gene ambiguous. This CDR3 is built from 15 residues. Per germline, CDR1 GTSNPN and CDR2 SVGIG (reference sequence). The V gene lost 0 bases and the J gene lost 4 bases, with 13 bases spanning the gap.

The J gene is TRBJ2-7, the V gene TRBV4-3, with 7 bases that match TRBD2. Per germline, CDR1 LGHNA and CDR2 YSLEER. V lost 1 base and J lost 5; bases outside the gene matches: 8. The CDR3 extends over 15 amino acids. The CDR3 loop is CASSQGSAGVNEQYF. The CDR3 DNA sequence: TGCGCCAGCAGCCAAGGTTCGGCGGGAGTGAACGAGCAGTACTTC.

This clone has a single count. This rearrangement joins TRBV25-1 to TRBJ2-7, with 9 bases lining up with TRBD1. The CDR3 is made up of 14 amino acids. The germline gives CDR1 MGHDK, CDR2 SYGVNS. V was clipped by 2 bases and J by 5 bases; unmatched bases: 4. The CDR3 region is CASSEGTGNHEQYF. The CDR3 DNA sequence: TGTGCCAGCAGTGAAGGGACAGGGAACCACGAGCAGTACTTC.

This clone has at least ten counts. The chain uses TRBV4-3 and TRBJ2-3, with 8 bases matching TRBD2. CDR1 and CDR2 (germline): LGHNA, YSLEER. This CDR3 has 17 amino acids. Trimming removed 1 base from V and 5 bases from J; junction bases left unmatched: 11. DNA for the CDR3: TGCGCCAGCAGCCAAGTGTATTCAGCGGGAGTTAAAGATACGCAGTATTTT. This sequence encodes CASSQVYSAGVKDTQYF.

The rearrangement joins TRBV29-1 to TRBJ2-5, with D maybe TRBD1 (6 bases). This CDR3 is 13 amino acids long. The germline V gene encodes CDR1 SQVTM and CDR2 ANQGSEA. V shed 8 bases and J shed 5 bases, with 18 bases lying between them. Here the CDR3 reads CSLRGDFRETQYF. Written as DNA, the CDR3 is TGCAGCCTCAGGGGTGACTTTAGGGAGACCCAGTACTTC.

CDR3 DNA sequence: TGTGCCAGCAGCTTGGCCGGGGGAGAGTACGAGCAGTACTTC. It translates to CASSLAGGEYEQYF. The V and J genes are TRBV5-4 and TRBJ2-7; tentative D call: TRBD2 (6 bases). Between the trimmed V and J ends, which lost 0 bases and 4 bases, there was a span of 11 bases. From germline, CDR1 is SGHNT and CDR2 YYREEE (reference sequence). The CDR3 is 14 residues long.

The gene calls are TRBV10-3 and TRBJ1-2; no clear D gene. CDR1 is ENHRY, CDR2 SYGVKD, per germline. There are 14 residues in the CDR3. V was clipped by 8 bases and J by 2 bases, with 15 bases between them. DNA for the CDR3: TGTGCCATCCTGACCCTCGGCGGGAACTATGGCTACACCTTC. Its protein product is CAILTLGGNYGYTF.

The CDR3: CASSLNGQANNEQFF. The CDR3 DNA sequence: TGTGCCAGCAGCTTAAACGGACAGGCTAACAATGAGCAGTTCTTC. This chain links TRBV11-2 with TRBJ2-1, with TRBD1 matching over 7 bases. Germline assignment: CDR1 SGHAT and CDR2 FQNNGV. This CDR3 is 15 amino acids long. V was pared by 2 bases and J by 5 bases, with 6 bases of the junction left unmatched.

This sequence joins TRBV5-4 and TRBJ1-1; D gene ambiguous. Germline V gives CDR1 SGHNT, CDR2 YYREEE (reference sequence). V gave up 0 bases and J gave up 1 base, with 7 bases separating them. The CDR3 has 14 amino acids. The CDR3 spells CASSLVAENTEAFF. As DNA, the CDR3 is TGTGCCAGCAGCTTGGTTGCAGAGAACACTGAAGCTTTCTTT.

With respect to this clone: The limits of the CDR3 on the DNA are not certain, so only TCRdb's listed CDR3 is given. The V and J genes are TRBV21-1 and TRBJ2-7; the D call TRBD2 from the table was never checked on the DNA. TRBV21-1 is labeled a pseudogene. The CDR3 length is 16 residues, termini included. The CDR3 region is CASSKVAGGSSYEQYF.

J is TRBJ1-5 and V is TRBV7-2; D is unclear. Between the trimmed V and J ends, which lost 2 bases and 5 bases, there was a span of 10 bases. The germline V gene has CDR1 SGHTA and CDR2 FQGNSA. The CDR3 length is 14 residues. The CDR3, as DNA: TGTGCCAGCAGCTTATCGGGAGGCTATCAGCCCCAGCATTTT. This gives the protein CASSLSGGYQPQHF.

V is TRBV30 and J is TRBJ1-5, with 9 bases that match TRBD1. Germline trimming cut 3 bases from V and 7 bases from J; bases unmatched to any gene: 7. The CDR3 runs 14 residues. CDR1 and CDR2 (germline): GTSNPN, SVGIG (reference sequence). This CDR3 reads CAWSAGQGRQPQHF. The CDR3 DNA reads TGTGCCTGGAGCGCGGGACAGGGCAGGCAGCCCCAGCATTTT.

This chain uses TRBV5-4 with TRBJ2-2, with 12 nucleotides matching TRBD2. Germline values: CDR1 SGHNT, CDR2 YYREEE (reference sequence). The CDR3 extends over 15 amino acids. J gave up 5 bases and V 4 bases, and 3 bases lay outside the gene matches. In DNA form, the CDR3 reads TGTGCCAGCAGCGGGGGGACTAGCGGGACCGGGGAGCTGTTTTTT. Translated: CASSGGTSGTGELFF.

The V and J genes are TRBV14 and TRBJ1-1; 7 positions agree with TRBD1. Per the germline V gene, CDR1 is SGHDN and CDR2 is FVKESK. The junction had 8 bases not matched to a gene; V was cut back by 4 bases and J by 0 bases. This CDR3 is 16 amino acids long. The CDR3 bases are TGTGCCAGCAGCCCACAGGGGCTGGTTTTGAACACTGAAGCTTTCTTT. It specifies CASSPQGLVLNTEAFF. The whole variable domain, filled in from reference TRBV14 and TRBJ1-1, reads EAGVTQFPSHSVIEKGQTVTLRCDPISGHDNLYWYRRVMGKEIKFLLHFVKESKQDESGMPNNRFLAERTGGTYSTLKVQPAELEDSGVYFCASSPQGLVLNTEAFFGQGTRLTVV.

The chain has TRBV28 and TRBJ2-6; TRBD1 is a possible D gene (5 bases). The CDR3 is 15 residues long. Looked up from germline, CDR1 is MDHEN and CDR2 is SYDVKM. Trimming took 5 bases from V and 2 from J, leaving 10 bases between them. The CDR3 coding sequence is TGTGCCAGCAGTCCCCTGGGGCCTGGGGCCAACGTCCTGACTTTC. It encodes CASSPLGPGANVLTF.

The rearrangement joins TRBV6-1 to TRBJ1-5, with 7 nucleotides matching TRBD1. After removal of 4 bases from V and 5 bases from J, the junction contained 8 bases not matched to a gene. The CDR3 extends over 15 amino acids. Germline V gives CDR1 MNHNS, CDR2 SASEGT. The CDR3, as DNA: TGTGCCAGCAGTGTAGACAGGGCAAAGGATCAGCCCCAGCATTTT. As protein: CASSVDRAKDQPQHF.

The chain carries TRBV27 and TRBJ2-7, with 7 nucleotides matching TRBD2. Looked up from germline, CDR1 is MNHEY and CDR2 is SMNVEV (reference sequence). This CDR3 has 14 amino acids. V was pared by 3 bases and J by 4 bases, with 6 bases of the junction left unmatched. The CDR3 spells CASSLAGEGYEQYF. In nucleotides, the CDR3 is TGTGCCAGCAGTTTGGCGGGAGAGGGTTACGAGCAGTACTTC.

The gene calls are TRBV5-5 and TRBJ1-1, with D tentatively TRBD1 (6 bases). The CDR3 is 14 amino acids. V dropped 5 bases and J dropped 4 bases, with 15 bases sitting between them. CDR1 and CDR2 (germline): SGHKS, YYEKEE (reference sequence). The chain's CDR3 is CASSLPGQLTEAFF. The CDR3 coding sequence is TGTGCCAGCAGTCTTCCCGGACAGCTCACTGAAGCTTTCTTT.

This chain links TRBV18 with TRBJ2-3; 7 nucleotides line up with TRBD2. The CDR3 sequence is 14 residues long. V dropped 0 bases and J dropped 4; count of bases not matched to a gene: 1. The germline V gene has CDR1 KGHSH and CDR2 LQKENI. The CDR3 is CASSPPTSPDTQYF. Written as DNA, the CDR3 is TGTGCCAGCTCACCACCGACTAGCCCAGATACGCAGTATTTT. Combining the CDR3 with reference TRBV18 and TRBJ2-3 gives the whole variable domain NAGVMQNPRHLVRRRGQEARLRCSPMKGHSHVYWYRQLPEEGLKFMVYLQKENIIDESGMPKERFSAEFPKEGPSILRIQQVVRGDSAAYFCASSPPTSPDTQYFGPGTRLTVL.

This chain uses TRBV7-3 with TRBJ2-7; 10 bases are a match to TRBD2. CDR1 and CDR2 (germline): SGHTA, FQGTGA. The CDR3 is 15 amino acids. Germline trimming cut 6 bases from V and 5 bases from J; bases unmatched to any gene: 10. The CDR3 DNA reads as TGTGCCAGCAGTCCAGCCGGGACTAGCGTTAACGAGCAGTACTTC. Translated, it gives CASSPAGTSVNEQYF.

The rearrangement uses TRBV7-9 and TRBJ2-1; 7 bases fit TRBD2. The junction had 14 bases not matched to a gene; V was cut back by 5 bases and J by 7 bases. Germline CDR1 reads SEHNR; CDR2 reads FQNEAQ (reference sequence). The CDR3 length is 16 residues. CDR3 coding DNA: TGTGCCAGCAGCCCCCCCGGCGGGAGTGGATGGAATGAGCAGTTCTTC. Translated: CASSPPGGSGWNEQFF.

The chain is built from TRBV5-1 and TRBJ2-3, with TRBD2 identical over 14 bases. With V trimmed by 4 bases and J by 7 bases, 5 bases remained unmatched. This CDR3 is 15 amino acids long. In germline, CDR1 is SGHRS, CDR2 YFSETQ. The CDR3, as DNA: TGCGCCAGCAGCCCAGGGACTAGCGGGAGACATACGCAGTATTTT. Encoded protein: CASSPGTSGRHTQYF.

The rearrangement uses TRBV11-2 and TRBJ2-3, with no clear D. V was pared by 4 bases and J by 5 bases, with 10 bases between. Germline V gene lookup returns CDR1 SGHAT and CDR2 FQNNGV. CDR3 size: 13 residues. The CDR3: CASSSLTGDTQYF. The CDR3 coding sequence is TGTGCCAGCAGCTCCCTCACGGGAGATACGCAGTATTTT.

The rearrangement joins TRBV4-1 to TRBJ2-7; no clear D gene. The CDR3 is 16 amino acids. Germline values: CDR1 MGHRA, CDR2 YSYEKL. Trimming shortened V by 0 bases and J by 0 bases, and 12 bases separated the two germline ends. The CDR3 protein is CASSQEAAFSSYEQYF. The CDR3 DNA is TGCGCCAGCAGCCAAGAGGCGGCCTTTAGCTCCTACGAGCAGTACTTC.

This clone was recorded at least ten times. The chain joins TRBV27 to TRBJ2-4; 13 bases align to TRBD2. The CDR3 has 16 amino acids. Germline V CDR1 and CDR2: MNHEY, SMNVEV (reference sequence). V gave up 9 bases and J gave up 2 bases; unmatched junction bases: 7. CDR3 DNA: TGTGCCAGTGGGGGACTAGCGGGGAGGTCCAAAAACATTCAGTACTTC. Its protein is CASGGLAGRSKNIQYF.

This clone was counted at least ten times. The chain carries TRBV29-1 and TRBJ2-3, with D perhaps TRBD2 (5 bases). Trimming left V 2 bases short and J 3 bases short, with 12 bases between. The germline V gene has CDR1 SQVTM and CDR2 ANQGSEA. CDR3 size: 14 residues. CDR3 sequence (DNA): TGCAGCGTTGAACGAGGGATCGGTACAGATACGCAGTATTTT. It specifies CSVERGIGTDTQYF.